The 30 T cell receptor beta chains reported below all come from one sample, sequenced in a study of cytomegalovirus exposure and HLA in healthy donors. 60 Vbeta and 13 Jbeta primers were used in PCR. Profiling relied on immunoSEQ multiplex PCR, and the TCRdb table lists in-frame clones only, not all of them. The table includes some 130,000 clones, 80% detected once. Sequencing was done on a sample of PBMCs. These receptors were taken from a man younger than 40 in good health.

The J gene is TRBJ2-3, the V gene TRBV27; TRBD2 aligns across 10 bases. Germline CDR1 and CDR2: MNHEY and SMNVEV (reference sequence). This CDR3 is built from 17 residues. Germline trimming cut 5 bases from V and 2 bases from J; bases unmatched to any gene: 10. The CDR3 here is CASSPWTSGINTDTQYF. CDR3 bases: TGTGCCAGCAGTCCGTGGACTAGCGGTATCAACACAGATACGCAGTATTTT.

V usage is TRBV7-8 and J usage is TRBJ1-5; TRBD1 matches at 7 bases. The CDR3 loop spans 14 amino acids. Germline values: CDR1 SGHVS, CDR2 FQNEAQ. V lost 1 base, J lost 9 bases, and 6 bases stayed unmatched. The CDR3 spells CASSLVGTVRPQHF. The CDR3 DNA is TGTGCCAGCAGCTTAGTGGGGACAGTCAGGCCCCAGCATTTT.

The chain combines TRBV29-1 with TRBJ1-1, with D uncertain. V was pared by 6 bases and J by 11 bases, with 16 bases between. The CDR3 spans 11 residues. From germline, CDR1 is SQVTM and CDR2 ANQGSEA. The CDR3 sequence is CSVPRGIGAFF. The CDR3 DNA reads TGCAGCGTCCCAAGAGGCATCGGGGCTTTCTTT.

This rearrangement joins TRBV6-6 to TRBJ1-6; 8 nucleotides agree with TRBD1. J gave up 7 bases and V 9 bases, and 8 bases lay outside the gene matches. Per the germline V gene, CDR1 is MNHNY and CDR2 is SVGAGI (reference sequence). This CDR3 region has 14 residues. The CDR3 nucleotides read TGTGCCAGTACTACAGGGGGTACGAATTCACCCCTCCACTTT. The encoded protein is CASTTGGTNSPLHF.

The V gene is TRBV5-6, the J gene TRBJ2-3; TRBD1 matches 8 bases. V dropped 4 bases and J dropped 6; count of bases not matched to a gene: 4. This CDR3 comprises 13 residues. CDR1 and CDR2 (germline): SGHDT, YYEEEE. The CDR3 loop is CASSLNRGDTQYF. The CDR3 bases are TGTGCCAGCAGCCTGAACAGGGGGGATACGCAGTATTTT.

This clone occurred once. The chain employs TRBV27 and TRBJ2-1; no clear D. Germline values: CDR1 MNHEY, CDR2 SMNVEV (reference sequence). The CDR3 loop spans 16 amino acids. The V end was cut by 6 bases, the J end by 4 bases, with 19 bases between. The CDR3 loop reads CASSRLANRRYNEQFF. In DNA, the CDR3 is TGTGCCAGCAGCCGACTGGCTAACCGACGTTACAATGAGCAGTTCTTC.

The chain has TRBV27 and TRBJ1-2; D might be TRBD1 (6 bases). The CDR3 extends over 14 amino acids. The V and J ends lost 5 bases and 8 bases respectively, with 18 bases between them. Germline CDR1 reads MNHEY; CDR2 reads SMNVEV (reference sequence). CDR3 sequence (DNA): TGTGCCAGCAGTCGTCAGGGGTTTTCGGGCGGCTACACCTTC. The encoded protein is CASSRQGFSGGYTF.

CDR3 protein: CAIKGGQDNSPLHF. The CDR3 DNA follows: TGTGCCATCAAGGGCGGGCAGGATAATTCACCCCTCCACTTT. The chain has TRBV10-3 and TRBJ1-6; D call uncertain. The CDR3 runs 14 residues. Germline-derived CDR1 and CDR2 are ENHRY and SYGVKD. V lost 7 bases and J lost 5, with 12 bases in between.

The chain recombines TRBV5-1 with TRBJ2-5; 9 bases line up with TRBD1. This CDR3 comprises 15 residues. Trimming took 4 bases from V and 5 from J; bases not matched to a gene: 9. Germline V gene data show CDR1 as SGHRS and CDR2 as YFSETQ. Written as DNA, the CDR3 is TGCGCCAGCAGCACGGGACAGGGTAATTTTGAGACCCAGTACTTC. As protein: CASSTGQGNFETQYF.

V is TRBV5-1 and J is TRBJ2-3; D possibly corresponds to TRBD1 (6 bases). Germline-derived CDR1 and CDR2 are SGHRS and YFSETQ. V was cut by 4 bases and J by 2 bases, with 14 bases left in between. There are 15 residues in the CDR3. CDR3 in DNA: TGCGCCAGCAGCACCGCGACAGGACTCACAGATACGCAGTATTTT. This codes for CASSTATGLTDTQYF.

The genes are TRBV10-3 and TRBJ1-2, with 10 positions matching TRBD1. Germline CDR1 ENHRY, CDR2 SYGVKD. The CDR3 runs 14 residues. After removal of 5 bases from V and 4 bases from J, the junction contained 4 bases not matched to a gene. CDR3: CAISRRDRGYGYTF. DNA of the CDR3: TGTGCCATCAGTCGTCGGGACAGGGGCTATGGCTACACCTTC.

This clone turned up a few times. The chain recombines TRBV6-6 with TRBJ2-7, with a possible D match to TRBD2 (6 bases). The V end lost 6 bases, the J end lost 0 bases, and 15 bases lay between the germline ends. This CDR3 is built from 15 residues. CDR1 MNHNY and CDR2 SVGAGI come from the germline V gene (reference sequence). CDR3 bases: TGTGCCAGCAGCCTCGGGAGTTACCTCTCCTACGAGCAGTACTTC. It is translated as CASSLGSYLSYEQYF.

The gene calls are TRBV11-2 and TRBJ2-3, with a weak D call TRBD1 (6 bases). CDR3 length: 15 amino acids. V was pared by 6 bases and J by 0 bases, with 13 bases between. CDR1 is SGHAT and CDR2 is FQNNGV in the germline V gene. CDR3 nucleotides: TGTGCCAGCAGGAAAAACAGGGTGAGCACAGATACGCAGTATTTT. This translates into CASRKNRVSTDTQYF.

The rearrangement uses TRBV5-6 and TRBJ2-7; tentative D call: TRBD2 (6 bases). Deletions cut 4 bases from V and 5 bases from J, with 22 bases between. Germline assignment: CDR1 SGHDT and CDR2 YYEEEE. The CDR3 has 16 residues. The CDR3 sequence is CASSPLGREIVDEQYF. As DNA, the CDR3 is TGTGCCAGCAGCCCTTTAGGCCGGGAGATAGTTGACGAGCAGTACTTC.

On this clone: The sample holds other DNA sequences that translate to the same CDR3. V gene TRBV18 combines with J gene TRBJ2-5; D is possibly TRBD1 (6 bases). The CDR3 spans 13 residues. In germline, CDR1 is KGHSH, CDR2 LQKENI. Trimming removed 4 bases at V and 3 bases at J, with 9 bases between. The CDR3 DNA reads TGTGCCAGCTCACTCGGACAGAAAGAGACCCAGTACTTC. Translated, it gives CASSLGQKETQYF.

The rearrangement uses TRBV30 and TRBJ1-2; possibly TRBD1 for D (5 bases). Germline V gene sequence: CDR1 GTSNPN, CDR2 SVGIG (reference sequence). V was pared by 3 bases and J by 6 bases, with 14 bases between. The CDR3 contains 13 residues. Here the CDR3 DNA reads TGTGCCTGGAGACCACAGGCTGGGGATGGCTACACCTTC. Its protein product is CAWRPQAGDGYTF.

The rearrangement links TRBV7-2 to TRBJ2-5, with TRBD2 identical over 11 bases. V lost 7 bases, J lost 0 bases, and 7 bases stayed unmatched. The germline V gene encodes CDR1 SGHTA and CDR2 FQGNSA. The CDR3 has 16 residues. CDR3 loop: CASIGTSGWYQETQYF. CDR3 sequence (DNA): TGTGCCAGCATCGGGACTAGCGGTTGGTACCAAGAGACCCAGTACTTC. The whole variable domain, filled in from reference TRBV7-2 and TRBJ2-5, reads GAGVSQSPSNKVTEKGKDVELRCDPISGHTALYWYRQSLGQGLEFLIYFQGNSAPDKSGLPSDRFSAERTGGSVSTLTIQRTQQEDSAVYLCASIGTSGWYQETQYFGPGTRLLVL.

The chain links TRBV4-1 to TRBJ2-2; D perhaps matches TRBD2 (7 bases). This CDR3 has 15 amino acids. CDR1 is MGHRA and CDR2 is YSYEKL in the germline V gene. Trimming pared 4 bases from V and 6 bases from J, leaving 15 bases between. CDR3 DNA sequence: TGCGCCAGCAGCCCTCTAGGGGGAGGGGCCGGGGAGCTGTTTTTT. It codes for CASSPLGGGAGELFF.

This chain links TRBV18 with TRBJ1-4; no clear D. The length of the CDR3 is 20 residues. V gave up 2 bases and J gave up 1 base, with 23 bases separating them. CDR1 and CDR2 from the germline V gene are KGHSH and LQKENI. CDR3 sequence: CASSPRKLVDFSGTNEKLFF. The CDR3 bases are TGTGCCAGCTCACCAAGGAAACTCGTGGATTTCAGCGGAACTAATGAAAAACTGTTTTTT.

This clone appeared once. The gene calls are TRBV5-5 and TRBJ2-7, with 10 bases that match TRBD2. Germline V gene lookup returns CDR1 SGHKS and CDR2 YYEKEE (reference sequence). V lost 4 bases to trimming and J lost 4 bases; unmatched junction nucleotides: 17. This CDR3 is built from 18 residues. The CDR3 DNA sequence: TGTGCCAGCAGCGGATACTTAGCGGGAGGATGGGGCAGATACGAGCAGTACTTC. This translates into CASSGYLAGGWGRYEQYF.

In DNA, the CDR3 is TGTGCCAGCAGCCCCCCGGGCGGGGGGTACGAGCAGTACTTC. This encodes CASSPPGGGYEQYF. This rearrangement joins TRBV11-3 to TRBJ2-7; 8 bases are shared with TRBD2. Per germline, CDR1 SGHNT and CDR2 YENEEA. The CDR3 sequence is 14 residues long. V lost 5 bases, J lost 4 bases, and 7 bases stayed unmatched.

This rearrangement joins TRBV23-1 to TRBJ2-7; 8 nucleotides align to TRBD1. TRBV23-1 is flagged as an ORF with uncertain function. V shed 1 base, J shed 3 bases, and the junction held 2 bases outside the gene matches. The CDR3 is 14 residues long. The CDR3 spells CASSQLGQDYEQYF. CDR3 DNA sequence: TGCGCCAGCAGTCAATTGGGACAGGACTACGAGCAGTACTTC.

The CDR3 DNA is TGTGCCAGCAGCCAAAAGGGCTCAACCGGGACAGGGGCTCGTGAGCAGTACTTC. Protein sequence: CASSQKGSTGTGAREQYF. This chain joins TRBV5-4 and TRBJ2-7, with 10 nucleotides matching TRBD1. This CDR3 is built from 18 residues. Trimming at V came to 4 bases and at J to 7 bases, leaving 20 bases not matched to a gene. Per germline, CDR1 SGHNT and CDR2 YYREEE (reference sequence).

The chain combines TRBV6-1 with TRBJ2-7, with 9 bases identical to TRBD1. This CDR3 region has 14 residues. CDR1 and CDR2 (germline): MNHNS, SASEGT. Trimming took 6 bases from V and 4 from J; bases not matched to a gene: 7. Here the CDR3 DNA reads TGTGCCAGCAGATCCGGGACAGGGTTGTACGAGCAGTACTTC. Translating it yields CASRSGTGLYEQYF.

This chain links TRBV19 with TRBJ1-2; 8 bases align to TRBD1. This CDR3 has 14 amino acids. In germline, CDR1 is LNHDA, CDR2 SQIVND (reference sequence). J lost 8 bases, V lost 4 bases, and 9 bases had no gene match. The CDR3 here is CASSNRDRRLGYTF. The CDR3 bases are TGTGCCAGTAGTAATCGGGACAGGCGCTTGGGCTACACCTTC.

The CDR3 spells CASSGLAGLTDTQYF. The CDR3 DNA reads TGTGCCAGCAGCGGGCTAGCGGGACTCACAGATACGCAGTATTTT. J is TRBJ2-3 and V is TRBV7-2; 9 bases line up with TRBD2. Germline trimming cut 5 bases from V and 2 bases from J; bases unmatched to any gene: 5. CDR1 SGHTA and CDR2 FQGNSA come from the germline V gene. This CDR3 is 15 amino acids long.

This chain links TRBV30 with TRBJ1-2; maybe TRBD1 (6 bases). Looked up from germline, CDR1 is GTSNPN and CDR2 is SVGIG (reference sequence). There are 12 residues in the CDR3. Trimming cost V 0 bases and J 7 bases, with 9 bases left between them. CDR3 residues: CAWSVVRGGYTF. The CDR3 DNA reads as TGTGCCTGGAGTGTGGTCAGGGGTGGCTACACCTTC.

This sequence joins TRBV7-2 and TRBJ1-5, with unresolved D. Germline V CDR1 and CDR2: SGHTA, FQGNSA. CDR3 length: 15 amino acids. The V end was cut by 1 base, the J end by 7 bases, with 14 bases between. CDR3 nucleotide sequence: TGTGCCAGCAGCTTAGTGTCTGGAGCGCGGCAGCCCCAGCATTTT. This encodes CASSLVSGARQPQHF.

There are a few counts of this clone. The chain employs TRBV11-3 and TRBJ2-2; D perhaps matches TRBD2 (5 bases). Germline V lookup: CDR1 SGHNT, CDR2 YENEEA. V was shortened by 5 bases and J by 1 base, with 11 bases between the two germline ends. CDR3 length equals 15 residues. In nucleotides, the CDR3 is TGTGCCAGCAGCGCCGGACTGATGAACACCGGGGAGCTGTTTTTT. It translates to CASSAGLMNTGELFF.

This chain uses TRBV4-3 with TRBJ2-5, with D tentatively TRBD2 (6 bases). Germline loops: CDR1 LGHNA, CDR2 YSLEER. The V end lost 1 base, the J end lost 4 bases, and 22 bases lay between the germline ends. The CDR3 has 18 residues. The DNA of the CDR3 is TGCGCCAGCAGCCAAGCGGTCCATTCAGGGAGGTGGTTAGAGACCCAGTACTTC. Translated, it gives CASSQAVHSGRWLETQYF.